Included here is one TCR beta chain sequence, with context. Its antigen is still unknown. No much larger clone exists at a distance of one base, and base qualities are not known. The library was generated by 5' RACE. The run used an Illumina MiSeq. TCRdb cleaned the public reads at Q25 with fastp, built clones with MiXCR and kept in-frame beta chains. Here each entry gathers all rows of one CDR3 protein and keeps the most common genes and DNA. For this sample there are around 63,000 distinct CDR3 sequences; roughly 17% appear just once. The ten largest clones add up to approximately 4.8% of the sample. This specimen comes from a study of T cells of healthy individuals listed by TCRdb under 2018. The CDR3 covers 12 residues, taking in both the cysteine and the phenylalanine. The CDR3 DNA has 36 bases and is translated from base 1. V is reduced by 3 bases and J by 5 bases, leaving a spacing of 8 bases between them. CDR1 and CDR2 are drawn from the germline V gene: MDHEN, SYDVKM.

This receptor was obtained from a human donor in good health. The rearranged chain carries TRBV28 and TRBJ2-7; the D element might be TRBD1 or TRBD2, as each aligns at 5 bases. The CDR3 region has the sequence CASSLQGDEQYF. The DNA sequence is given as TGTGCCAGCAGTTTGCAGGGAGACGAGCAGTACTTC.